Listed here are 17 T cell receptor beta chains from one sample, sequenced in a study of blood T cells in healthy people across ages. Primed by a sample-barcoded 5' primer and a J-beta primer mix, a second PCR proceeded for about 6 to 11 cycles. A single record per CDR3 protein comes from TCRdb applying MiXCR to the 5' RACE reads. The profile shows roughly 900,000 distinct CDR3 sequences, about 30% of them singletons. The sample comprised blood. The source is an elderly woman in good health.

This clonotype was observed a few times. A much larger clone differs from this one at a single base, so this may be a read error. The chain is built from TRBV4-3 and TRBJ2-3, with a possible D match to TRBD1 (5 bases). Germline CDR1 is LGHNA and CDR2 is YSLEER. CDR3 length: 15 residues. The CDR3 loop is CASGQRQGSTDTQYF. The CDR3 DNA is TGCGCCAGCGGCCAACGTCAGGGTAGTACAGATACGCAGTATTTT.

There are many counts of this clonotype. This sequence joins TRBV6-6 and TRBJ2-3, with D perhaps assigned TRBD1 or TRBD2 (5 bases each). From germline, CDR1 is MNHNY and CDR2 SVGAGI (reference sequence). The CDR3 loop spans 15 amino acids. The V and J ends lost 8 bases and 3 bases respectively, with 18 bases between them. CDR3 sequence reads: CASRKLVGGTDTQYF. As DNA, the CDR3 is TGTGCCAGCCGGAAGCTAGTTGGGGGTACAGATACGCAGTATTTT.

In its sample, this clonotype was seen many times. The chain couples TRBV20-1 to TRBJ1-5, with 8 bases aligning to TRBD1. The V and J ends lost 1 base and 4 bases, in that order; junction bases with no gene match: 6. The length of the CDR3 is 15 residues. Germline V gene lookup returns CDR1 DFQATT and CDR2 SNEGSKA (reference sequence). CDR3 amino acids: CSARVDRGWNQPQHF. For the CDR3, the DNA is TGCAGTGCTAGAGTTGACAGGGGCTGGAATCAGCCCCAGCATTTT.

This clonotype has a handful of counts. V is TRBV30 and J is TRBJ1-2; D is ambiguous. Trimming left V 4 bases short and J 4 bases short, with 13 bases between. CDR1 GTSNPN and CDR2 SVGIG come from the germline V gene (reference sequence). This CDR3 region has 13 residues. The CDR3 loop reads CAWIGRTSYGYTF. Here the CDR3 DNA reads TGTGCCTGGATAGGGCGGACTAGCTATGGCTACACCTTC.

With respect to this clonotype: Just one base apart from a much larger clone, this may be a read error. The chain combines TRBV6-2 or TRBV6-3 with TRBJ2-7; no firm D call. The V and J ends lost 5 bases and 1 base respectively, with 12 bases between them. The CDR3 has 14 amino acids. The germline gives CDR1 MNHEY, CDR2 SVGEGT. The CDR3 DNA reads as TGTGCCAGCAGTGACGGTGGGGTTTCCTACGAGCAGTACTTC. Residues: CASSDGGVSYEQYF.

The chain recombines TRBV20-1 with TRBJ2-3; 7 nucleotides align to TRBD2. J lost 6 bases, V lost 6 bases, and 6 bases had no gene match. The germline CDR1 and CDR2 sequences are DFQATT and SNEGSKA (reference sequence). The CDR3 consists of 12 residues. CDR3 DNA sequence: TGCAGTGCGGGCCCCGGGGGGGATACGCAGTATTTT. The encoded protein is CSAGPGGDTQYF.

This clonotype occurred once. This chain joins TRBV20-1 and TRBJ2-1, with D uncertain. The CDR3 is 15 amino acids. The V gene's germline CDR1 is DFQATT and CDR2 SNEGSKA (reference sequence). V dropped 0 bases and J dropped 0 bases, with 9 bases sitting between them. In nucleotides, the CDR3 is TGCAGTGCTAGAGATCCGTCCTTCTCCTACAATGAGCAGTTCTTC. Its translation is CSARDPSFSYNEQFF.

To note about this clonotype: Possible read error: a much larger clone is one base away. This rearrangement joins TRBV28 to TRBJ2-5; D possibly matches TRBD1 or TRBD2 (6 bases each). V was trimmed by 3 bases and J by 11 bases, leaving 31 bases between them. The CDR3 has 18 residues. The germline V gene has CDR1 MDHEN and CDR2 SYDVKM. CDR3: CASSFRGPGGGKEFEQYF. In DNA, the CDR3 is TGTGCCAGCAGTTTCCGGGGGCCGGGTGGGGGGAAAGAATTTGAGCAGTACTTC.

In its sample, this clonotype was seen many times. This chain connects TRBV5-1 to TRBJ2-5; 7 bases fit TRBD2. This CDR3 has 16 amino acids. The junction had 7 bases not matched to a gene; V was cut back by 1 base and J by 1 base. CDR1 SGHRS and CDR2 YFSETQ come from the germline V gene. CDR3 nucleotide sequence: TGCGCCAGCAGCTTGTATGGGGGGGTAACCCAAGAGACCCAGTACTTC. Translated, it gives CASSLYGGVTQETQYF.

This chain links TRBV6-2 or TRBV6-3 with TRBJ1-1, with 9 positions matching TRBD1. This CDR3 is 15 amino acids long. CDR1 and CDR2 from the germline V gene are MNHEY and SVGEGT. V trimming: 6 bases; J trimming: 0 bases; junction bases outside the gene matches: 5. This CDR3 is CASRTGGRLNTEAFF. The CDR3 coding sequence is TGTGCCAGCAGGACAGGGGGAAGGTTGAACACTGAAGCTTTCTTT.

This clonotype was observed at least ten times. The CDR3 region has the DNA TGTGCCAGCAGACCCGGGCCAGGGCGCGCCTACGAGCAGTACTTC. It translates to CASRPGPGRAYEQYF. The rearrangement uses TRBV6-5 and TRBJ2-7; D may be TRBD1 (5 bases). CDR3 size: 15 residues. CDR1 MNHEY and CDR2 SVGAGI come from the germline V gene. V lost 6 bases and J lost 2, with 17 bases in between.

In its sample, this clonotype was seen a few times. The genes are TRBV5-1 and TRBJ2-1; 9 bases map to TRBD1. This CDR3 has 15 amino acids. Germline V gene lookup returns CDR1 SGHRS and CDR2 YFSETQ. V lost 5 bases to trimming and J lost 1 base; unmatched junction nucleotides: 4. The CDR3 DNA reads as TGCGCCAGCAGACCCGGGACAGGGTCCTACAATGAGCAGTTCTTC. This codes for CASRPGTGSYNEQFF.

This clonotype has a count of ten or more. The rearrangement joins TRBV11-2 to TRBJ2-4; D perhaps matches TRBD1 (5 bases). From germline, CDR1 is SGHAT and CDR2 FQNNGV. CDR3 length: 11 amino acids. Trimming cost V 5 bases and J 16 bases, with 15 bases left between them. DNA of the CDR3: TGTGCCAGCAGCCATGGACAACTACCCTACTTC. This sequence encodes CASSHGQLPYF.

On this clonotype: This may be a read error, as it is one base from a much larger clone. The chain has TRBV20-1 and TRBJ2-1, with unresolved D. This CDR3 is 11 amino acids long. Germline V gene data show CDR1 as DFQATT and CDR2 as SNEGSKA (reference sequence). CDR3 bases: TGCAGGGGAAGCTCCTACAATGAGCAGTTCTTC. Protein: CRGSSYNEQFF.

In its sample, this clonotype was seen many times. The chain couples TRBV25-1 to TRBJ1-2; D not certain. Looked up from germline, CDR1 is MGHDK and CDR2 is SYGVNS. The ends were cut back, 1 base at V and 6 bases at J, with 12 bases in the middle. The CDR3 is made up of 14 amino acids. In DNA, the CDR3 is TGTGCCAGCAGTGAATCTTCCGGGAGCCATGGCTACACCTTC. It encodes CASSESSGSHGYTF.

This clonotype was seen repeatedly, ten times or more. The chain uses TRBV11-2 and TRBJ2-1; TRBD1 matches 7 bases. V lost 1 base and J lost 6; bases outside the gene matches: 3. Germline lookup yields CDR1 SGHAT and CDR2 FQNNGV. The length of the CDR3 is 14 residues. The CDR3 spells CASSLGQGRNEQFF. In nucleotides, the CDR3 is TGTGCCAGCAGCTTAGGACAGGGACGCAATGAGCAGTTCTTC.

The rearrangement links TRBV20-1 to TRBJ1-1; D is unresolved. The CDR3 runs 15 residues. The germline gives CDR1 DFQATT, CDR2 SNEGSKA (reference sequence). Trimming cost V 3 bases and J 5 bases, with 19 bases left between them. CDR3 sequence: CSASGLKRFLTEAFF. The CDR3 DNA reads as TGCAGTGCTAGTGGTCTCAAAAGGTTCTTGACTGAAGCTTTCTTT.